One and the same sample provided the 13 T cell receptor beta chains below, sequenced in a study of blood T cell repertoires in COVID-19. Repertoires were generated with immunoSEQ multiplex PCR, while TCRdb's copy carries only in-frame clones and drops some. Among around 60,000 clones listed, 90% were seen once. The sequenced sample consisted of peripheral blood. These receptors were obtained from a man between 60 and 75 years old with active COVID-19.

The J gene is TRBJ2-1, the V gene TRBV28; 7 bases are a match to TRBD2. The CDR3 has 17 residues. Germline V gene data show CDR1 as MDHEN and CDR2 as SYDVKM. V was pared by 7 bases and J by 0 bases, with 12 bases of the junction left unmatched. CDR3 loop: CASTTGGGGHSYNEQFF. The CDR3 DNA sequence: TGTGCCAGCACTACGGGGGGTGGCGGGCACTCCTACAATGAGCAGTTCTTC.

The rearrangement uses TRBV28 and TRBJ1-6, with 7 bases aligning to TRBD1. V lost 4 bases, J lost 8 bases, and 14 bases stayed unmatched. The CDR3 runs to 17 residues. CDR1 and CDR2 from the germline V gene are MDHEN and SYDVKM. This CDR3 reads CASSYPTGLIVYSPLHF. The CDR3 DNA reads as TGTGCCAGCAGTTACCCGACAGGGCTGATTGTGTATTCACCCCTCCACTTT.

V and J are TRBV12-3 or TRBV12-4 and TRBJ2-1; no reliable D call. Trimming cost V 3 bases and J 7 bases, with 7 bases left between them. CDR3 length: 12 residues. CDR3 nucleotides: TGTGCCAGCAGTTTGGAGAGGAATGAGCAGTTCTTC. Amino acids: CASSLERNEQFF.

J is TRBJ2-3 and V is TRBV4-3, with a weak D call TRBD1 (5 bases). V lost 6 bases to trimming and J lost 2 bases, with 12 bases between them. From germline, CDR1 is LGHNA and CDR2 YSLEER. This CDR3 region has 14 residues. In DNA, the CDR3 is TGCGCCAGCAGTCAGCAGGACAACACAGATACGCAGTATTTT. Encoded protein: CASSQQDNTDTQYF.

V and J are TRBV6-5 and TRBJ2-3; 8 bases agree with TRBD2. The length of the CDR3 is 13 residues. Per the germline V gene, CDR1 is MNHEY and CDR2 is SVGAGI. The trim removed 6 bases at V and 7 bases at J, leaving 6 bases unmatched. The CDR3 region is CASRPGGENTQYF. CDR3 sequence (DNA): TGTGCCAGCAGGCCGGGGGGGGAAAATACGCAGTATTTT.

The chain uses TRBV5-4 and TRBJ2-5; D might be TRBD1 (6 bases). This CDR3 contains 13 residues. With 4 bases removed from V and 5 bases from J, the gap between germline ends came to 12 bases. Germline loops: CDR1 SGHNT, CDR2 YYREEE (reference sequence). CDR3 region: CASSPRGEETQYF. As DNA, the CDR3 is TGTGCCAGCAGCCCCAGGGGCGAGGAGACCCAGTACTTC.

V gene TRBV27 combines with J gene TRBJ1-5; no firm D call. Germline loops: CDR1 MNHEY, CDR2 SMNVEV (reference sequence). The CDR3 runs 14 residues. Trimming removed 2 bases at V and 7 bases at J, with 12 bases between. CDR3 DNA sequence: TGTGCCAGCAGTTTAAGAGGTAGAAACCAGCCCCAGCATTTT. This codes for CASSLRGRNQPQHF.

This chain uses TRBV4-2 with TRBJ1-4; D is possibly TRBD1 (5 bases). V was pared by 2 bases and J by 3 bases, with 7 bases between. Germline V CDR1 and CDR2: LGHNA, YNFKEQ. The CDR3 is 14 residues long. The CDR3 region has the DNA TGTGCCAGCAGCCAATGGGGGGCTAATGAAAAACTGTTTTTT. Protein sequence: CASSQWGANEKLFF.

The CDR3 coding sequence is TGTGCCAGCAGTTGGGGCAATTCACCCCTCCACTTT. It is translated as CASSWGNSPLHF. The gene calls are TRBV27 and TRBJ1-6; maybe TRBD1 (5 bases). CDR3 size: 12 residues. The germline gives CDR1 MNHEY, CDR2 SMNVEV (reference sequence). V was cut by 4 bases and J by 7 bases, with 5 bases left in between.

The J gene is TRBJ2-5, the V gene TRBV19; a weak D match, TRBD1 (5 bases). CDR1 and CDR2 (germline): LNHDA, SQIVND (reference sequence). The CDR3 sequence is 12 residues long. V lost 5 bases to trimming and J lost 4 bases, with 8 bases between them. CDR3 nucleotides: TGTGCCAGTAGTCATAGGGGAGAGACCCAGTACTTC. It translates to CASSHRGETQYF.

This rearrangement joins TRBV18 to TRBJ2-1, with 14 bases fitting TRBD2. Germline values: CDR1 KGHSH, CDR2 LQKENI. The CDR3 has 18 amino acids. The J segment lost 0 bases and the V segment lost 6 bases, leaving 7 bases of the junction unmatched. The CDR3 region is CASSLTSGGASSYNEQFF. The CDR3 DNA reads as TGTGCCAGCTCGCTGACTAGCGGGGGGGCCTCCTCCTACAATGAGCAGTTCTTC.

The rearrangement uses TRBV27 and TRBJ2-1; D gene uncertain. Per the germline V gene, CDR1 is MNHEY and CDR2 is SMNVEV (reference sequence). The V end lost 3 bases, the J end lost 2 bases, and 8 bases lay between the germline ends. The CDR3 is made up of 14 amino acids. The CDR3, as DNA: TGTGCCAGCAGTTTCCTACTACCCTACAATGAGCAGTTCTTC. Protein sequence: CASSFLLPYNEQFF.

The V call is TRBV6-5, the J call TRBJ1-3, with TRBD1 as a possible D gene (5 bases). There are 13 residues in the CDR3. Germline CDR1 and CDR2: MNHEY and SVGAGI. The germline V and J ends were trimmed by 2 bases and 11 bases, with 13 bases remaining between them. The CDR3 loop reads CASSYGGGSSIYF. The DNA of the CDR3 is TGTGCCAGCAGTTACGGGGGAGGGTCTTCCATATATTTT.